The clone carrying this TCR beta chain was detected ten times or more. Its antigen is not identified. This sample's time point: newly diagnosed GD, antithyroid drugs for less than 3 months. The TCR library was prepared using RNA isolated from PBMCs. This entry is derived from a study of regulatory T cells in long-lasting Graves disease. Study-level points and caveats: A greater number of public clonotypes (under 3,000) was shared by persistent patients than by new patients (around 970).

CDR3 length: 16 residues. Trimming took 0 bases from V and 4 from J, leaving 14 bases between them. Germline assignment: CDR1 LNHNV and CDR2 YYDKDF (reference sequence). Investigators prepared the TCR beta libraries by applying iRepertoire HTBI primers and Arm-PCR of CDR3 regions. TCRdb analysed the multiplex PCR reads with MiXCR anew, one entry per CDR3 protein. The sample lists approximately 390,000 distinct CDR3 sequences; around 15% were seen once. These records were also assigned to another study, of T cells in Graves' hyperthyroidism and ophthalmopathy. Per that paper: TCR CDR3 regions were first amplified by RT-PCR with HTBI primers.

This sequence joins TRBV15 and TRBJ2-3; D uncertain. This clonotype was obtained from a woman younger than 30 with Graves disease. The specimen comprised peripheral blood mononuclear cells (PBMCs), sampled at new diagnosis, from a patient treated with antithyroid drugs. In DNA form, the CDR3 reads TGTGCCACCAGCAGAGATCCGAGCCCCGCTCCAGATACGCAGTATTTT. It encodes CATSRDPSPAPDTQYF.